This TCR beta chain was identified in a study of beta chain features in type 1 diabetes. Study-wide results and caveats: Highly expressing activated T cells could be over-counted with a cDNA template. People with Type 1 diabetes carried modestly yet significantly shorter TCRB CDR3s in all four CD4+ subsets.

Note on this clone: The antigen remains unidentified.

Reverse transcription of all isolated RNA meant that expressed TCRB transcripts were sequenced. Assay used: immunoSEQ multiplex PCR; TCRdb lists only in-frame clones, some missing. The sample lists fewer than 350,000 clones, 15% occurring once. CDR3 length equals 13 residues. V was shortened by 5 bases and J by 3 bases, with 11 bases between the two germline ends. CDR1 and CDR2 from the germline V gene are SGHVS and FQNEAQ. What was sequenced was naive CD4+ T cells from blood. The chain recombines TRBV7-8 with TRBJ2-7, with D possibly matching TRBD1 (6 bases). The TCR comes from a man in his late teens or twenties with type 1 diabetes. CDR3 nucleotides: TGTGCCAGCAGCGTAGGACAGATCTACGAGCAGTACTTC. It yields the protein CASSVGQIYEQYF.